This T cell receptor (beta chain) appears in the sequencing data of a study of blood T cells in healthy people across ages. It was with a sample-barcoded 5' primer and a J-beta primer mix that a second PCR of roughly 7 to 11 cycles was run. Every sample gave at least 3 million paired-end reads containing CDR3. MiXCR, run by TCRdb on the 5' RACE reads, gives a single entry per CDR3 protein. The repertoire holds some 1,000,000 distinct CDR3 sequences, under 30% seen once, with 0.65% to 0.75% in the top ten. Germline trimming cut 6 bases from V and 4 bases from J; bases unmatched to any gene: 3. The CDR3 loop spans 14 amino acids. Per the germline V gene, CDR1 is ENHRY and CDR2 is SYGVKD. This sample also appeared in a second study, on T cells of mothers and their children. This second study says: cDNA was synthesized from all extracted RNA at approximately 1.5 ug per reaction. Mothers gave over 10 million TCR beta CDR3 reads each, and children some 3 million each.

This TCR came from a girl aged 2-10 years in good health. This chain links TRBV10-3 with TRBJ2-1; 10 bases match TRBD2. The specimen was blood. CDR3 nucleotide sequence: TGTGCCATCAGGGGGACTAGCGAGTACAATGAGCAGTTCTTC. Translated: CAIRGTSEYNEQFF.